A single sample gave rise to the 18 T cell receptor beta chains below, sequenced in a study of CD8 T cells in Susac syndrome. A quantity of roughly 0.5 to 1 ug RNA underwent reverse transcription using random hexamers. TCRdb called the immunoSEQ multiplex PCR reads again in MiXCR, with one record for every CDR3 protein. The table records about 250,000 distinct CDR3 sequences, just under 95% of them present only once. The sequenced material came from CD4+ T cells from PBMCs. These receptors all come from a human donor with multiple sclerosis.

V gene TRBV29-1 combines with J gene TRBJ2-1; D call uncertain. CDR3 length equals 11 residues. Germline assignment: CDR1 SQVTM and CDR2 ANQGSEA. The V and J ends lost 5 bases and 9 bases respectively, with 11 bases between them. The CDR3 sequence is CSVRRLSEQFF. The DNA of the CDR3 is TGCAGCGTTAGGCGGCTAAGTGAGCAGTTCTTC.

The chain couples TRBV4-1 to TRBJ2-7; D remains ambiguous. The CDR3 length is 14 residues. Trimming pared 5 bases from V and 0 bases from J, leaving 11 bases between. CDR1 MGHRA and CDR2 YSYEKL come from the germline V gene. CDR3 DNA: TGCGCCAGCAGCTTGGCGAGGAGCTCCTACGAGCAGTACTTC. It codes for CASSLARSSYEQYF.

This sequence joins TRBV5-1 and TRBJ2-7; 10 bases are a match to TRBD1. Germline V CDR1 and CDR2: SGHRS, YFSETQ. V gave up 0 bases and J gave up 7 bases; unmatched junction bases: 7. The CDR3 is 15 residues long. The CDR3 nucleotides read TGCGCCAGCAGCTTGGCCCGACAGGGGGCGGGGGAGCAGTACGTC. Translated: CASSLARQGAGEQYV.

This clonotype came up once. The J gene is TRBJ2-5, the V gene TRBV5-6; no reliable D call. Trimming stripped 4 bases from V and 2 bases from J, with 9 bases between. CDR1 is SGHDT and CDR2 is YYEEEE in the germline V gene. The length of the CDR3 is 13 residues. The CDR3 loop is CASSDTQQETQYF. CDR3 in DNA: TGTGCCAGCAGCGACACACAGCAAGAGACCCAGTACTTC.

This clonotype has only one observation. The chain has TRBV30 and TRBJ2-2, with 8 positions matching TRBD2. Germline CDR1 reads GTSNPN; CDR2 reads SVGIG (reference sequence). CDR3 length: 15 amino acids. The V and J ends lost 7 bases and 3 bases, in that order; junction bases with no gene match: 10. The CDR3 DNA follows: TGTGCCTACCCCCTCGGGGGGGGAGACACCGGGGAGCTGTTTTTT. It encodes CAYPLGGGDTGELFF.

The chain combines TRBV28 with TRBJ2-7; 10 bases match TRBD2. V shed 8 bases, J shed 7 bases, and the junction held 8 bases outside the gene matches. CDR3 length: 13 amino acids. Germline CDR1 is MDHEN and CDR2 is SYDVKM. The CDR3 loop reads CASGTSEPREQYF. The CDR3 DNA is TGTGCCAGCGGGACTAGCGAACCGAGAGAGCAGTACTTC.

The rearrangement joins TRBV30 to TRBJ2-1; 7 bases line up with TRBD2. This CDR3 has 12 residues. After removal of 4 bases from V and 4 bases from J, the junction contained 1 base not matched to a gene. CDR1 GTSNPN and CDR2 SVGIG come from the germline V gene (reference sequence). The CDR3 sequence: CAWTSGYNEQFF. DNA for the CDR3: TGTGCCTGGACTAGCGGATACAATGAGCAGTTCTTC.

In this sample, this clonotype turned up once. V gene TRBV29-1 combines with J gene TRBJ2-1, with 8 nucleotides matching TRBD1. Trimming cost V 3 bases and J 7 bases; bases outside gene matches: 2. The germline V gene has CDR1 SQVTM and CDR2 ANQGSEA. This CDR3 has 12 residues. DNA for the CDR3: TGCAGCGTTGACACAGGGGGTAATGAGCAGTTCTTC. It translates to CSVDTGGNEQFF.

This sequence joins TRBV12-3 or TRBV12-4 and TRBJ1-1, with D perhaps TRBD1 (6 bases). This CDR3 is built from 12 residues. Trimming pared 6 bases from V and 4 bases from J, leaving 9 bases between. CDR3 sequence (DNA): TGTGCCAGCAGCCCGGACAGCACTGAAGCTTTCTTT. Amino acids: CASSPDSTEAFF.

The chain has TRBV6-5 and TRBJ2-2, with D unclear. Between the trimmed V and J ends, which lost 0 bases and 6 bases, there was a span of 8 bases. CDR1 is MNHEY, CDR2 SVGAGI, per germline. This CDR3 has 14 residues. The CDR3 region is CASSYSSRAGELFF. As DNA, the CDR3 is TGTGCCAGCAGTTACTCGTCACGAGCCGGGGAGCTGTTTTTT.

In nucleotides, the CDR3 is TGTGCCAGCAGTGGCCAGGACCGACCCTACGAGCAGTACTTC. Amino acid sequence: CASSGQDRPYEQYF. This sequence joins TRBV6-1 and TRBJ2-7; D gene ambiguous. V was shortened by 4 bases and J by 2 bases, with 12 bases between the two germline ends. The germline V gene encodes CDR1 MNHNS and CDR2 SASEGT. This CDR3 is 14 amino acids long.

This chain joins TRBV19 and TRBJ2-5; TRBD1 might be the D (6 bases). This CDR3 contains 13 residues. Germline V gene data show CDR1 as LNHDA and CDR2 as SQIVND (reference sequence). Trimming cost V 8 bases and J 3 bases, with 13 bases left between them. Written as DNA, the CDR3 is TGTGCCAGTCAGGACAGACCCAAAGAGACCCAGTACTTC. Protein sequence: CASQDRPKETQYF.

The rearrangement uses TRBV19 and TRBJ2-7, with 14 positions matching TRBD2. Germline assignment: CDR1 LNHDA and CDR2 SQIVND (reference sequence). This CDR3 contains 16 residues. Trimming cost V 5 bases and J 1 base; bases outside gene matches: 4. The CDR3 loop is CASSAGLAGGSYEQYF. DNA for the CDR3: TGTGCCAGTAGTGCCGGACTAGCGGGGGGTTCCTACGAGCAGTACTTC.

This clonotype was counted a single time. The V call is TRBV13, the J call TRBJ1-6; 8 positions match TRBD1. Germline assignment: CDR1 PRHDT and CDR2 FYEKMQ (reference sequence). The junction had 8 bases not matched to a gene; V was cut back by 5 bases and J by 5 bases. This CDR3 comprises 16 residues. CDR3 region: CASSRRTGSNNSPLHF. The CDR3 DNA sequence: TGTGCCAGCAGCCGCCGGACAGGGAGTAATAATTCACCCCTCCACTTT.

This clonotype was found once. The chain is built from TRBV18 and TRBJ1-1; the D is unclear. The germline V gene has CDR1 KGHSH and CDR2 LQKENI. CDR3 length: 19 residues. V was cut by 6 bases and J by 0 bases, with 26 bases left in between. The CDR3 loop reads CASSRIRPSTPTMNTEAFF. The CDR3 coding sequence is TGTGCCAGCTCCAGAATTCGTCCTTCTACTCCCACAATGAACACTGAAGCTTTCTTT.

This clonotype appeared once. CDR3: CSVALTGGWHGYTF. The CDR3 DNA reads TGCAGCGTTGCCCTAACAGGGGGCTGGCATGGCTACACCTTC. The chain uses TRBV29-1 and TRBJ1-2; 9 nucleotides match TRBD1. V lost 4 bases to trimming and J lost 6 bases; unmatched junction nucleotides: 9. Germline lookup yields CDR1 SQVTM and CDR2 ANQGSEA. The CDR3 is 14 residues long. Based on the CDR3 plus reference TRBV29-1 and TRBJ1-2, the full variable domain is SAVISQKPSRDICQRGTSLTIQCQVDSQVTMMFWYRQQPGQSLTLIATANQGSEATYESGFVIDKFPISRPNLTFSTLTVSNMSPEDSSIYLCSVALTGGWHGYTFGSGTRLTVV.

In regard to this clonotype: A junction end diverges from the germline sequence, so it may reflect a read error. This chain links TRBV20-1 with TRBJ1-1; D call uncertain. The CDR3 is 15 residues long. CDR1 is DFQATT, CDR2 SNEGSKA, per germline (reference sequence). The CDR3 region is CSAREAPAMNTEAFF. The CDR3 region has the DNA TGCAGTGCGAGAGAGGCACCAGCTATGAACACTGAAGCTTTCTTT.

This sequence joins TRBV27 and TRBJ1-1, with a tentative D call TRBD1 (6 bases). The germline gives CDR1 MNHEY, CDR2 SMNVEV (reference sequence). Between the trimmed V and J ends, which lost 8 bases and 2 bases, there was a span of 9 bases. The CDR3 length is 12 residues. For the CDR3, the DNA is TGTGCCAGCGGGGGGCGAAACACTGAAGCTTTCTTT. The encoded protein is CASGGRNTEAFF.